This is a list of T cell receptor beta chains from one sample in a study of T-cell reconstitution after alpha-beta-depleted transplantation in children. From the PCR reads, TCRdb called clonotypes with MiXCR, one entry per CDR3 protein. The sample records 440,000 or so distinct CDR3 sequences, around 9.9% being singletons. Sequenced here: PBMCs from the stem cell graft donor, sampled from the stem cell graft. All receptors come from a human donor who donated a stem cell graft to a child with acute myeloid leukemia. Each CDR3 is given with its conserved first and last residue. The order of the fields is CDR3 protein, CDR3 DNA, D gene, clone size, V gene, J gene. The D gene is left open where the match is weak. The size entry is marked missing in some rows and otherwise reads once, few, many or a size class.

CDR3aa: CASTQRQGGTGGYNEQFF
CDR3nt: TGTGCCAGCACCCAACGGCAAGGGGGGACAGGAGGGTACAATGAGCAGTTCTTC
d_gene: TRBD1
abundance: few
v_gene: TRBV6-1
j_gene: TRBJ2-1

CDR3aa: CASSPGRGMRKTGELFF
CDR3nt: TGTGCCAGCAGCCCTGGGCGGGGAATGAGGAAAACCGGGGAGCTGTTTTTT
d_gene: NA
abundance: NA
v_gene: TRBV7-8
j_gene: TRBJ2-2

CDR3aa: CASSRGQVNTEAFF
CDR3nt: TGCGCCAGCAGCAGGGGACAGGTGAACACTGAAGCTTTCTTT
d_gene: TRBD1
abundance: many
v_gene: TRBV5-1
j_gene: TRBJ1-1

CDR3aa: CASSYSPEYNYGYTF
CDR3nt: TGTGCCAGCAGTTACTCGCCAGAATATAACTATGGCTACACCTTC
d_gene: NA
abundance: few
v_gene: TRBV6-5
j_gene: TRBJ1-2

CDR3aa: CASRPPGGKIETQYF
CDR3nt: TGTGCCAGCAGGCCCCCCGGCGGGAAGATAGAGACCCAGTACTTC
d_gene: NA
abundance: many
v_gene: TRBV11-2
j_gene: TRBJ2-5

CDR3aa: CASSLGIRASYGYTF
CDR3nt: TGTGCCAGCAGCTTGGGTATCAGGGCCTCCTATGGCTACACCTTC
d_gene: NA
abundance: many
v_gene: TRBV5-8
j_gene: TRBJ1-2

CDR3aa: CSVDGASGGDTQYF
CDR3nt: TGCAGCGTCGACGGGGCTAGCGGAGGAGATACGCAGTATTTT
d_gene: TRBD2
abundance: many
v_gene: TRBV29-1
j_gene: TRBJ2-3

CDR3aa: CASSESGTGSHEQYF
CDR3nt: TGCGCCAGCAGTGAGTCCGGGACAGGGAGCCACGAGCAGTACTTC
d_gene: TRBD1
abundance: NA
v_gene: TRBV10-2
j_gene: TRBJ2-7

CDR3aa: CASSLRGTPGQGFYEQFF
CDR3nt: TGTGCCAGCAGCTTACGAGGTACACCGGGACAGGGGTTCTATGAGCAGTTCTTC
d_gene: TRBD1
abundance: few
v_gene: TRBV7-8
j_gene: TRBJ2-1

CDR3aa: CASSHLGRGHGEQFF
CDR3nt: TGCGCCAGCAGCCACCTTGGCAGGGGGCATGGTGAGCAGTTCTTC
d_gene: TRBD1
abundance: NA
v_gene: TRBV4-1
j_gene: TRBJ2-1

CDR3aa: CASSERVTGYTF
CDR3nt: TGCGCCAGCAGTGAGAGGGTCACTGGCTACACCTTC
d_gene: NA
abundance: NA
v_gene: TRBV10-2
j_gene: TRBJ1-2

CDR3aa: CSARRGPSGVFGETQYF
CDR3nt: TGCAGTGCTAGACGGGGCCCTAGCGGGGTCTTCGGGGAGACCCAGTACTTC
d_gene: TRBD2
abundance: NA
v_gene: TRBV20-1
j_gene: TRBJ2-5